The rows below give T cell receptor beta chains drawn from one sample of a study of blood T cell repertoires in COVID-19. Profiling relied on immunoSEQ multiplex PCR, and the TCRdb table lists in-frame clones only, not all of them. The top ten hold around 0.91% of the sample, which has approximately 150,000 clones, roughly 86% seen once. The sequenced sample consisted of peripheral blood. The receptors were gathered from a woman in her fifties or sixties with acute or convalescent COVID-19. CDR3s include the opening cysteine and the closing phenylalanine or tryptophan. The D gene is left open where the match is weak. Rows give clone size only sometimes, using once, few, many, or a class for an expanded clone.

clone size,J gene,V gene,D gene,CDR3 protein,CDR3 DNA
few,TRBJ1-1,TRBV3-1/TRBV3-2,TRBD1,CASSHLPGQGPLGAFF,TGTGCCAGCAGCCATCTTCCGGGACAGGGGCCCCTTGGGGCTTTCTTT
few,TRBJ1-5,TRBV2,-,CASRLTGDGQPQHF,TGTGCCAGCAGACTGACAGGAGACGGGCAGCCCCAGCATTTT
-,TRBJ2-7,TRBV9,TRBD1,CASSAGTGLHEQYF,TGTGCCAGCAGCGCCGGGACAGGGCTTCACGAGCAGTACTTC
-,TRBJ2-1,TRBV5-1,TRBD1,CASSSQGAQFF,TGCGCCAGCAGCTCACAGGGGGCGCAGTTCTTC
-,TRBJ1-1,TRBV3-1/TRBV3-2,TRBD1,CASSRTDRATEAFF,TGTGCCAGCAGCCGAACCGACAGGGCAACTGAAGCTTTCTTT
-,TRBJ2-2,TRBV11-2,TRBD2,CASSSGSTGELFF,TGTGCCAGCAGTAGCGGGAGCACCGGGGAGCTGTTTTTT
-,TRBJ2-1,TRBV2,-,CATLLVYNEQFF,TGTGCCACCCTCCTAGTTTACAATGAGCAGTTCTTC
-,TRBJ1-1,TRBV18,-,CASSREELNTEAFF,TGTGCCAGCTCGCGAGAGGAATTGAACACTGAAGCTTTCTTT
-,TRBJ1-1,TRBV5-1,TRBD1,CASSLLRGLRASNTEAFF,TGCGCCAGCAGCTTGTTAAGGGGGCTTCGGGCCTCGAACACTGAAGCTTTCTTT
few,TRBJ2-3,TRBV3-1/TRBV3-2,-,CASSQDVPPTDTQYF,TGTGCCAGCAGCCAAGACGTTCCCCCCACAGATACGCAGTATTTT
-,TRBJ1-3,TRBV7-2,-,CASSLELQSGNTIYF,TGTGCCAGCAGCTTAGAACTCCAATCTGGAAACACCATATATTTT
-,TRBJ2-7,TRBV9,TRBD2,CASSEGLAGYEQYF,TGTGCCAGCAGCGAGGGACTAGCTGGCTACGAGCAGTACTTC
-,TRBJ1-2,TRBV30,-,CAWSRTEHGYTF,TGTGCCTGGAGTAGGACTGAGCATGGCTACACCTTC
once,TRBJ1-3,TRBV5-4,TRBD1,CASSLGGGPISGNTIYF,TGTGCCAGCAGCTTGGGAGGGGGCCCCATCTCTGGAAACACCATATATTTT
few,TRBJ1-6,TRBV9,TRBD1,CASSVRTGGESPLHF,TGTGCCAGCAGCGTCCGGACAGGGGGCGAATCACCCCTCCACTTT
-,TRBJ2-2,TRBV7-7,TRBD1,CASSLVGKSTGGRNTGELFF,TGTGCCAGCAGCTTAGTAGGGAAGAGTACAGGGGGCAGGAACACCGGGGAGCTGTTTTTT
-,TRBJ2-7,TRBV27,TRBD1,CASSYDRAIEQYF,TGTGCCAGCAGTTACGACAGGGCGATCGAGCAGTACTTC
-,TRBJ2-7,TRBV24-1,-,CATSDLSRDEQYF,TGTGCCACCAGTGATTTGTCCAGGGACGAGCAGTACTTC
-,TRBJ1-2,TRBV30,-,CAGSQGNGYTF,TGTGCCGGCTCACAGGGCAATGGCTACACCTTC
-,TRBJ1-4,TRBV5-4,-,CASSYTGGNEKLFF,TGTGCCAGCAGCTACACCGGGGGTAATGAAAAACTGTTTTTT
-,TRBJ2-7,TRBV27,-,CASSKTEPGYEQYF,TGTGCCAGCAGTAAGACAGAACCAGGTTACGAGCAGTACTTC
-,TRBJ2-3,TRBV30,TRBD1,CAWDRVSTDTQYF,TGTGCCTGGGACAGGGTGAGCACAGATACGCAGTATTTT
-,TRBJ1-2,TRBV7-2,-,CASSLEQSNYGYTF,TGTGCCAGCAGCTTAGAACAGTCTAACTATGGCTACACCTTC
-,TRBJ2-3,TRBV24-1,-,CATSDRKGFETTDTQYF,TGTGCCACCAGTGATAGGAAGGGGTTCGAAACCACAGATACGCAGTATTTT
-,TRBJ1-4,TRBV7-9,TRBD1,CASSSTGDGEKLFF,TGTGCCAGCAGCTCCACAGGGGACGGCGAAAAACTGTTTTTT
-,TRBJ1-4,TRBV6-5,TRBD1,CASSYSRFAGTAFF,TGTGCCAGCAGTTACTCGAGGTTTGCCGGGACAGCTTTTTTT
-,TRBJ2-2,TRBV5-1,TRBD2,CASSLAGTSGLRYTGELFF,TGCGCCAGCAGCTTGGCTGGGACTAGCGGCCTGAGGTACACCGGGGAGCTGTTTTTT
-,TRBJ2-3,TRBV9,-,CASSGGVGDTQYF,TGTGCCAGCAGCGGGGGGGTAGGAGATACGCAGTATTTT
-,TRBJ2-7,TRBV3-1/TRBV3-2,-,CASSQSPGGYEQYF,TGTGCCAGCAGCCAATCTCCAGGTGGGTACGAGCAGTACTTC
-,TRBJ2-3,TRBV10-3,-,CAISANTGSGEPDTQYF,TGTGCCATCAGTGCCAATACAGGGTCTGGTGAGCCAGATACGCAGTATTTT
-,TRBJ1-3,TRBV6-5,-,CASSPDRLSGNTIYF,TGTGCCAGCAGTCCCGACAGACTCTCTGGAAACACCATATATTTT
-,TRBJ2-3,TRBV9,-,CASSATTTSFTDTQYF,TGTGCCAGCTCAGCGACTACGACCTCATTCACAGATACGCAGTATTTT
-,TRBJ2-1,TRBV2,TRBD2,CASSDILAGGPIEQFF,TGTGCCAGCAGTGATATACTAGCGGGGGGGCCTATTGAGCAGTTCTTC
-,TRBJ1-2,TRBV5-5,TRBD1,CASSFFPADRTTNYGYTF,TGTGCCAGCAGCTTTTTTCCGGCGGACAGGACGACTAACTATGGCTACACCTTC
-,TRBJ1-1,TRBV5-1,-,CASSLLPGENTEAFF,TGCGCCAGCAGCTTGTTACCAGGGGAGAACACTGAAGCTTTCTTT
-,TRBJ1-5,TRBV19,-,CASSRRSNGGMDQPQHF,TGTGCCAGTAGTAGGAGGTCTAACGGGGGAATGGATCAGCCCCAGCATTTT
-,TRBJ2-2,TRBV9,-,CASSVGGRVRVAGELFF,TGTGCCAGCAGCGTAGGAGGGCGCGTGAGGGTTGCCGGGGAGCTGTTTTTT
-,TRBJ2-1,TRBV7-7,TRBD1,CASSLSGTGGHNEQFF,TGTGCCAGCAGCCTATCTGGGACAGGGGGACACAATGAGCAGTTCTTC
-,TRBJ2-6,TRBV29-1,-,CSVGLFSGANVLTF,TGCAGCGTTGGACTGTTCTCTGGGGCCAACGTCCTGACTTTC
once,TRBJ1-2,TRBV30,-,CAWSGTPTNYGYTF,TGTGCCTGGAGTGGGACACCTACTAACTATGGCTACACCTTC
-,TRBJ2-1,TRBV12-5,-,CASGLTSAYNEQFF,TGTGCTAGTGGCCTCACTAGTGCCTACAATGAGCAGTTCTTC
few,TRBJ1-1,TRBV6-1,TRBD1,CASSETGGSTEAFF,TGTGCCAGCAGTGAGACAGGGGGTAGTACTGAAGCTTTCTTT
-,TRBJ1-1,TRBV2,-,CARQDRFTEAFF,TGTGCCAGACAAGACAGGTTCACTGAAGCTTTCTTT
-,TRBJ2-7,TRBV11-2,-,CASSLLEQGMFHEQYF,TGTGCCAGCAGCTTGTTGGAGCAGGGTATGTTCCACGAGCAGTACTTC
-,TRBJ1-1,TRBV30,-,CAWTGGNTEAFF,TGTGCCTGGACGGGAGGGAACACTGAAGCTTTCTTT
-,TRBJ1-2,TRBV6-5,-,CASTKRTEVNYGYTF,TGTGCCAGCACTAAGAGGACGGAGGTCAACTATGGCTACACCTTC
-,TRBJ1-5,TRBV7-9,-,CASSLGRSGQPQHF,TGTGCCAGCAGCTTAGGAAGGTCCGGGCAGCCCCAGCATTTT
-,TRBJ1-1,TRBV7-9,TRBD1,CASSLAGGNTEAFF,TGTGCCAGCAGCTTAGCAGGGGGCAACACTGAAGCTTTCTTT
-,TRBJ2-7,TRBV29-1,TRBD2,CSWGTSIGEQYF,TGCAGCTGGGGGACTAGCATAGGCGAGCAGTACTTC
once,TRBJ1-5,TRBV5-8,-,CASSFRQDNQPQHF,TGTGCCAGCAGCTTTAGGCAGGACAATCAGCCCCAGCATTTT
-,TRBJ1-1,TRBV5-1,-,CASSLDWNTEAFF,TGCGCCAGCAGCTTGGACTGGAACACTGAAGCTTTCTTT
-,TRBJ1-1,TRBV28,-,CASSENGGGNTEAFF,TGTGCCAGCAGTGAAAACGGGGGGGGGAACACTGAAGCTTTCTTT
few,TRBJ1-2,TRBV27,-,CASSLRGQPYGYTF,TGTGCCAGCAGTTTAAGGGGCCAGCCCTATGGCTACACCTTC
once,TRBJ2-7,TRBV5-1,TRBD2,CASSESGRTYEQYF,TGCGCCAGCAGCGAAAGCGGGAGGACATACGAGCAGTACTTC
-,TRBJ2-5,TRBV11-3,-,CASSLGPEEETQYF,TGTGCCAGCAGCTTAGGACCCGAGGAAGAGACCCAGTACTTC
-,TRBJ1-5,TRBV19,-,CASSAGRGNQPQHF,TGTGCCAGTAGTGCGGGTAGGGGCAATCAGCCCCAGCATTTT
-,TRBJ2-1,TRBV5-8,-,CASSLGLLRENEQFF,TGTGCCAGCAGCTTGGGTCTCCTACGTGAGAATGAGCAGTTCTTC
-,TRBJ2-5,TRBV24-1,-,CATSDLPPGRRAGSGQETQYF,TGTGCCACCAGTGATTTGCCTCCCGGGAGACGGGCGGGATCGGGCCAAGAGACCCAGTACTTC
-,TRBJ1-2,TRBV3-1/TRBV3-2,-,CASSPLEVVNYGYTF,TGTGCCAGCAGCCCGCTGGAGGTGGTTAACTATGGCTACACCTTC